This T cell receptor (beta chain) originates from a study of T-cell memory formation after mild COVID-19. Trimming removed 1 base at V and 6 bases at J, with 3 bases between. The CDR3 contains 12 residues. CDR1 and CDR2 from the germline V gene are MDHEN and SYDVKM. One entry per CDR3 protein, called by TCRdb with MiXCR from the 5' RACE reads. The sample lists 310,000 or so distinct CDR3 sequences, 15% to 20% occurring once. The sequencing input was PBMCs or a T cell subset sorted from them (not recorded which). This sequence joins TRBV28 and TRBJ2-2; no definite D call. The source is a man between 18 and 35 years old who had mild COVID-19 (a few samples of this study predate the infection). Cell type and time point are not known. The CDR3 is CASSLSSGELFF. In nucleotides, the CDR3 is TGTGCCAGCAGTTTATCATCCGGGGAGCTGTTTTTT.